This T cell receptor (beta chain) was identified in a study of cytomegalovirus exposure and HLA in healthy donors. The study, taken as a whole, reports: Reported findings show TCR beta sequences accurately forecast HLA-A and HLA-B alleles in most subjects.

CDR1 is MDHEN and CDR2 is SYDVKM in the germline V gene. V gave up 1 base and J gave up 6 bases, with 22 bases separating them. This CDR3 contains 18 residues. PCR primers comprised 60 Vbeta and 13 Jbeta primers. The method was immunoSEQ multiplex PCR; TCRdb's version includes in-frame clones alone and lacks a portion of them. The sample includes around 170,000 clones, about 78% of them seen just once. Only one count was recorded for this clone. Its target is not known. The source is a man aged 55 to 70 in good health and CMV-seronegative. What was sequenced was PBMCs. V is TRBV28 and J is TRBJ2-1; perhaps TRBD2 as D (6 bases). The CDR3 nucleotides are TGTGCCAGCAGTTTATTGGGCCTCTTGAAGCCGGAGGGCAATGAGCAGTTCTTC. Protein product: CASSLLGLLKPEGNEQFF.